The rows below give T cell receptor beta chains drawn from one sample of a study of blood T cell repertoires in COVID-19. The data were produced by immunoSEQ multiplex PCR, yet TCRdb's version contains in-frame clones alone and is incomplete. The sample has some 94,000 clones, more than 75% seen once. Sequencing input: peripheral blood. The source is a human donor in a cohort sampled during active COVID-19. Both conserved end residues are part of each CDR3. Fields, in order: J gene, V gene, CDR3 protein.

j_gene: TRBJ2-1; v_gene: TRBV27; CDR3aa: CASSSALGPSSYNEQFF
j_gene: TRBJ2-7; v_gene: TRBV27; CDR3aa: CASRGSSYEQYF
j_gene: TRBJ1-5; v_gene: TRBV18; CDR3aa: CASSPRTGGGNQPQHF
j_gene: TRBJ2-6; v_gene: TRBV6-5; CDR3aa: CASTRRGSGANVLTF
j_gene: TRBJ2-1; v_gene: TRBV11-3; CDR3aa: CASSLFTRPPYNEQFF
j_gene: TRBJ1-3; v_gene: TRBV29-1; CDR3aa: CSVEGSGSGNTIYF
j_gene: TRBJ2-1; v_gene: TRBV27; CDR3aa: CASSLWGQSGANEQFF
j_gene: TRBJ2-5; v_gene: TRBV28; CDR3aa: CASSLGRGRSETQYF
j_gene: TRBJ2-7; v_gene: TRBV25-1; CDR3aa: CASSEFGAASYEQYF
j_gene: TRBJ1-6; v_gene: TRBV5-5; CDR3aa: CASSLDRASSYNSPLHF
j_gene: TRBJ2-5; v_gene: TRBV10-3; CDR3aa: CAISESGGAAETQYF
j_gene: TRBJ2-7; v_gene: TRBV28; CDR3aa: CASTEGLAGVYEQYF
j_gene: TRBJ2-1; v_gene: TRBV28; CDR3aa: CASSLLAGYNEQFF
j_gene: TRBJ2-1; v_gene: TRBV5-1; CDR3aa: CASSLGGASHTYNEQFF
j_gene: TRBJ2-1; v_gene: TRBV19; CDR3aa: CASSAGTSGKNEQFF
j_gene: TRBJ2-7; v_gene: TRBV28; CDR3aa: CASRDPGGTYEQYF
j_gene: TRBJ2-2; v_gene: TRBV6-5; CDR3aa: CASSYLEHGELFF
j_gene: TRBJ2-7; v_gene: TRBV20-1; CDR3aa: CSASRGRGTGGYEQYF
j_gene: TRBJ1-2; v_gene: TRBV28; CDR3aa: CASSPSGGSYGYTF
j_gene: TRBJ2-2; v_gene: TRBV5-1; CDR3aa: CASSFQGLDTGELFF
j_gene: TRBJ1-2; v_gene: TRBV28; CDR3aa: CASSLSGYGYTF
j_gene: TRBJ1-6; v_gene: TRBV4-1; CDR3aa: CASSPPGEGGYNSPLHF
j_gene: TRBJ2-1; v_gene: TRBV6-5; CDR3aa: CASSYSSYYEQFF
j_gene: TRBJ2-3; v_gene: TRBV18; CDR3aa: CASSAGGGSSSTDTQYF
j_gene: TRBJ1-4; v_gene: TRBV7-9; CDR3aa: CASRRTGPNEKLFF
j_gene: TRBJ1-2; v_gene: TRBV28; CDR3aa: CASSPAETNYGYTF
j_gene: TRBJ1-3; v_gene: TRBV27; CDR3aa: CASSRQGSSGNTIYF
j_gene: TRBJ2-7; v_gene: TRBV12-2; CDR3aa: CASRLGAYYEQYF
j_gene: TRBJ1-1; v_gene: TRBV25-1; CDR3aa: CASSDPRQGAPTEAFF
j_gene: TRBJ1-5; v_gene: TRBV28; CDR3aa: CASINSGTLLGGNQPQHF
j_gene: TRBJ2-7; v_gene: TRBV4-1; CDR3aa: CASSHPRGGDRIEQYF
j_gene: TRBJ2-2; v_gene: TRBV6-5; CDR3aa: CASSLRGTGELFF
j_gene: TRBJ1-1; v_gene: TRBV6-6; CDR3aa: CASSPRDRGRNTEAFF
j_gene: TRBJ2-5; v_gene: TRBV7-9; CDR3aa: CAGSTGGIETQYF
j_gene: TRBJ2-3; v_gene: TRBV7-9; CDR3aa: CASSPRDSGKGTDTQYF
j_gene: TRBJ2-1; v_gene: TRBV28; CDR3aa: CASSFGDNEQFF
j_gene: TRBJ1-1; v_gene: TRBV6-6; CDR3aa: CASSYSGTGNTEAFF
j_gene: TRBJ1-2; v_gene: TRBV27; CDR3aa: CASRGAVPYGYTF
j_gene: TRBJ2-7; v_gene: TRBV4-1; CDR3aa: CASSPGQGRSSYEQYF
j_gene: TRBJ2-6; v_gene: TRBV28; CDR3aa: CASSLEGRSGANVLTF